This TCR beta chain emerged from a study of T cells in Graves' hyperthyroidism and ophthalmopathy. CDR3 length equals 16 residues. CDR1 SGHVS and CDR2 FNYEAQ come from the germline V gene. Trimming pared 2 bases from V and 4 bases from J, leaving 12 bases between. The study left out patients who had uncontrolled infection, other autoimmune disease, pregnancy or lactation. Overall study findings and caveats: Ophthalmopathy and stable hyperthyroidism were told apart by a 13 V-J model.

Researchers amplified the TCR beta CDR3 regions from RNA transcripts. HTBI primers were the set used in a first-round RT-PCR of the TCR CDR3. TCRdb re-analysed the multiplex PCR reads in MiXCR, keeping a single row per CDR3 protein. The sample lists more than 550,000 distinct CDR3 sequences; roughly 17% were seen once. This clonotype was found once. Antigen: not known. The sequenced sample was blood. The chain uses TRBV7-6 and TRBJ2-6; tentative D call: TRBD1 (5 bases). The TCR comes from a man between 45 and 60 years old with Graves' hyperthyroidism. For the CDR3, the DNA is TGTGCCAGCAGCTTATTTACAGGAACCGGGGCCAACGTCCTGACTTTC. Protein product: CASSLFTGTGANVLTF.